This passage covers 5 T cell receptor beta chains from one sample sequenced in a study of T cell responses to AZD1222 COVID-19 vaccine. Profiling relied on immunoSEQ multiplex PCR, and the TCRdb table lists in-frame clones only, not all of them. The sample lists over 150,000 clones; just over 85% were seen once. This sample comprised peripheral blood, obtained on day 0 of AZD1222 vaccination. Source of these receptors: an adult in good health.

This chain uses TRBV28 with TRBJ1-6, with D unresolved. Germline V gene sequence: CDR1 MDHEN, CDR2 SYDVKM. Between the trimmed V and J ends, which lost 3 bases and 9 bases, there was a span of 12 bases. CDR3 length equals 14 residues. The chain's CDR3 is CASSFAGKGSPLHF. In DNA form, the CDR3 reads TGTGCCAGCAGTTTTGCGGGGAAGGGTTCACCCCTCCACTTT. The full variable domain, completed using reference TRBV28 and TRBJ1-6, is DVKVTQSSRYLVKRTGEKVFLECVQDMDHENMFWYRQDPGLGLRLIYFSYDVKMKEKGDIPEGYSVSREKKERFSLILESASTNQTSMYLCASSFAGKGSPLHFGNGTRLTVT.

The rearrangement uses TRBV19 and TRBJ1-1, with a possible D match to TRBD1 (6 bases). Deletions cut 8 bases from V and 1 base from J, with 11 bases between. This CDR3 contains 13 residues. CDR1 and CDR2 from the germline V gene are LNHDA and SQIVND (reference sequence). The DNA of the CDR3 is TGTGCCAGTGGGGGACACCGGAACACTGAAGCTTTCTTT. Protein sequence: CASGGHRNTEAFF.

The J gene is TRBJ1-1, the V gene TRBV5-4; tentative D call: TRBD1 (6 bases). The CDR3 is 16 amino acids. Trimming shortened V by 8 bases and J by 1 base, and 21 bases separated the two germline ends. Germline V gene data show CDR1 as SGHNT and CDR2 as YYREEE (reference sequence). CDR3 region: CASCLWGPSGNTEAFF. The CDR3 nucleotides are TGTGCCAGTTGTCTTTGGGGGCCTAGTGGGAACACTGAAGCTTTCTTT.

The chain has TRBV10-3 and TRBJ2-7, with TRBD1 matching 8 bases. Per the germline V gene, CDR1 is ENHRY and CDR2 is SYGVKD. Trimming at V came to 4 bases and at J to 6 bases, leaving 8 bases not matched to a gene. The CDR3 has 14 amino acids. Here the CDR3 DNA reads TGTGCCATCAGTGTAAGGCAGGGGGCGCGCGAGCAGTACTTC. This translates into CAISVRQGAREQYF.

This chain joins TRBV19 and TRBJ2-2, with 7 bases aligning to TRBD2. V lost 4 bases to trimming and J lost 5 bases; unmatched junction nucleotides: 4. The CDR3 is made up of 14 amino acids. CDR1 and CDR2 from the germline V gene are LNHDA and SQIVND (reference sequence). In nucleotides, the CDR3 is TGTGCCAGTAGTAGGGCGGGAGTGACCGGGGAGCTGTTTTTT. It yields the protein CASSRAGVTGELFF.